The subject of this entry is one T cell receptor (beta chain). A J-beta primer mix and a sample-barcoded 5' primer were used in a second PCR of about 6 to 12 cycles. TCRdb used MiXCR to reprocess the 5' RACE reads, holding one entry per CDR3 protein. Of roughly 1.9 million distinct CDR3 sequences in the sample, about two fifths are singletons; the top ten hold 23%. The ends lost 2 bases at V and 7 bases at J; junction bases unmatched: 7. The germline V gene has CDR1 SQVTM and CDR2 ANQGSEA. The length of the CDR3 is 15 residues. This sample is drawn from a study of blood T cells in healthy people across ages.

Sequences were obtained from blood. This clonotype originated in a human donor in good health. V usage is TRBV29-1 and J usage is TRBJ2-3; 12 positions match TRBD2. The CDR3 is CSVEPRLAGENTQYF. The CDR3 DNA sequence: TGCAGCGTTGAACCCCGACTAGCGGGGGAGAATACGCAGTATTTT.